Listed here are 13 T cell receptor beta chains from one sample, sequenced in a study of cytomegalovirus exposure and HLA in healthy donors. TCRdb's copy holds only in-frame clones and misses some; the assay was immunoSEQ multiplex PCR. The top ten hold 2.1% of the sample, which has roughly 80,000 clones, approximately 90% seen once. Sequenced: PBMCs. All receptors derive from a young man in good health and CMV-seronegative.

V is TRBV28 and J is TRBJ1-1; D is perhaps TRBD1 (5 bases). Per germline, CDR1 MDHEN and CDR2 SYDVKM. The CDR3 consists of 13 residues. V gave up 7 bases and J gave up 4 bases, with 13 bases separating them. For the CDR3, the DNA is TGTGCCAGCACTAAAGCCGGGGGCACTGAAGCTTTCTTT. Its translation: CASTKAGGTEAFF.

This chain joins TRBV5-1 and TRBJ2-5, with TRBD2 identical over 10 bases. Germline V gene sequence: CDR1 SGHRS, CDR2 YFSETQ. The CDR3 contains 16 residues. Unmatched junction bases numbered 9, after V lost 4 bases and J lost 3 bases. CDR3 protein: CASSRRLAGLEETQYF. The CDR3 DNA reads TGCGCCAGCAGCCGCCGACTAGCGGGCCTCGAAGAGACCCAGTACTTC.

This chain links TRBV6-1 with TRBJ1-1; no firm D call. The CDR3 consists of 10 residues. Trimming stripped 8 bases from V and 8 bases from J, with 9 bases between. The germline gives CDR1 MNHNS, CDR2 SASEGT. CDR3 sequence reads: CASGREEAFF. In DNA, the CDR3 is TGTGCCAGCGGGAGAGAGGAAGCTTTCTTT.

The chain uses TRBV7-2 and TRBJ2-3; 8 bases line up with TRBD2. This CDR3 contains 14 residues. Germline V gene lookup returns CDR1 SGHTA and CDR2 FQGNSA. V shed 2 bases, J shed 4 bases, and the junction held 2 bases outside the gene matches. The CDR3 protein is CASSLLRGADTQYF. Here the CDR3 DNA reads TGTGCCAGCAGCTTATTGCGGGGGGCAGATACGCAGTATTTT.

V and J are TRBV6-6 and TRBJ2-5, with 9 bases matching TRBD1. J lost 4 bases, V lost 5 bases, and 2 bases had no gene match. The CDR3 totals 13 residues. Germline V gene sequence: CDR1 MNHNY, CDR2 SVGAGI (reference sequence). Here the CDR3 reads CASSGQGRETQYF. The CDR3 region has the DNA TGTGCCAGCAGTGGACAGGGGAGAGAGACCCAGTACTTC.

V usage is TRBV28 and J usage is TRBJ1-4; weak D call: TRBD1 (5 bases). This CDR3 is built from 15 residues. V was clipped by 3 bases and J by 4 bases, with 12 bases between them. Germline V gives CDR1 MDHEN, CDR2 SYDVKM. The chain's CDR3 is CASSFLGGDNEKLFF. The CDR3 DNA reads as TGTGCCAGCAGTTTCCTGGGAGGGGATAATGAAAAACTGTTTTTT. The full variable domain, rest sourced from reference TRBV28 and TRBJ1-4, is DVKVTQSSRYLVKRTGEKVFLECVQDMDHENMFWYRQDPGLGLRLIYFSYDVKMKEKGDIPEGYSVSREKKERFSLILESASTNQTSMYLCASSFLGGDNEKLFFGSGTQLSVL.

The CDR3 coding sequence is TGTGCCAGCAGTACCCCCCAGGGAAGTGGCTACACCTTC. Its translation: CASSTPQGSGYTF. This chain joins TRBV27 and TRBJ1-2; tentative D call: TRBD1 (5 bases). Germline V CDR1 and CDR2: MNHEY, SMNVEV (reference sequence). The CDR3 loop spans 13 amino acids. Between the trimmed V and J ends, which lost 5 bases and 7 bases, there was a span of 14 bases.

This clone appeared a single time. The chain couples TRBV11-2 to TRBJ2-2; no reliable D call. The CDR3 covers 11 residues. The germline V gene encodes CDR1 SGHAT and CDR2 FQNNGV. V lost 3 bases and J 7 bases, leaving 3 bases between the germline ends. CDR3 nucleotides: TGTGCCAGCAGCTTTCGCGGGGAGCTGTTTTTT. Its protein is CASSFRGELFF.

With respect to this clone: The CDR3 does not close with the conserved phenylalanine or tryptophan, likely indicating a read error. The DNA is omitted, as the CDR3 cannot be located on it reliably, and the CDR3 follows TCRdb's listing. V is TRBV28 and J is TRBJ2-3; the D call TRBD2 from the table was never checked on the DNA. The germline gives CDR1 MDHEN, CDR2 SYDVKM. The CDR3 spans 13 amino acids, including both terminal residues. The CDR3 sequence: CASSLGGEWARAL.

The rearrangement uses TRBV28 and TRBJ2-2; perhaps TRBD2 as D (5 bases). The germline V gene encodes CDR1 MDHEN and CDR2 SYDVKM. The CDR3 has 13 residues. V lost 6 bases, J lost 5 bases, and 10 bases lay in between. Written as DNA, the CDR3 is TGTGCCAGCAGCCGAGGGCAAACCGGGGAGCTGTTTTTT. This codes for CASSRGQTGELFF.

In this sample, this clone turned up many times. V usage is TRBV5-1 and J usage is TRBJ2-7; TRBD1 agrees at 9 bases. The junction had 5 bases not matched to a gene; V was cut back by 4 bases and J by 6 bases. CDR1 is SGHRS and CDR2 is YFSETQ in the germline V gene. The CDR3 covers 13 residues. The CDR3 protein is CASSVDRGGEQYF. CDR3 DNA sequence: TGCGCCAGCAGCGTGGACAGGGGAGGCGAGCAGTACTTC.

The V call is TRBV6-1, the J call TRBJ2-1, with 10 bases identical to TRBD1. V dropped 4 bases and J dropped 10; count of bases not matched to a gene: 13. This CDR3 is built from 16 residues. Germline V gene data show CDR1 as MNHNS and CDR2 as SASEGT. CDR3 sequence (DNA): TGTGCCAGCAGTGGCTCCGGGACAGGGGCCGTCAGGGAGCAGTTCTTC. As protein: CASSGSGTGAVREQFF.

The chain carries TRBV5-1 and TRBJ2-5; TRBD2 agrees at 11 bases. Germline V gene lookup returns CDR1 SGHRS and CDR2 YFSETQ. J gave up 4 bases and V 7 bases, and 12 bases lay outside the gene matches. The length of the CDR3 is 16 residues. Here the CDR3 reads CASLPGLAELVETQYF. In nucleotides, the CDR3 is TGCGCCAGCTTACCGGGACTAGCGGAGCTGGTAGAGACCCAGTACTTC.